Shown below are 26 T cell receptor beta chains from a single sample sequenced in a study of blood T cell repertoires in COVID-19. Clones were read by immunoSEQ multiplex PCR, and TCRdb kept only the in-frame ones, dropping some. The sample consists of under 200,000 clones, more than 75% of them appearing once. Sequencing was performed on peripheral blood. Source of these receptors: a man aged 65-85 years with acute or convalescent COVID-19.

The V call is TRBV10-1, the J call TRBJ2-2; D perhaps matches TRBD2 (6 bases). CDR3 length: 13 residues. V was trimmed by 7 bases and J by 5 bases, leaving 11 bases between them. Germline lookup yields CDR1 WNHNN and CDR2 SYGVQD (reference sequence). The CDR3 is CASTAGGTGELFF. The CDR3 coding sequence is TGCGCCAGCACGGCTGGGGGGACCGGGGAGCTGTTTTTT.

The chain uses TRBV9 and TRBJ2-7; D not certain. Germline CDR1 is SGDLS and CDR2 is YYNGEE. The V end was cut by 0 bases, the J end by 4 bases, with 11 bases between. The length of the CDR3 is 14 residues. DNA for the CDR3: TGTGCCAGCAGCGTAGGTGGTAGTATGTACGAGCAGTACTTC. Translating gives CASSVGGSMYEQYF.

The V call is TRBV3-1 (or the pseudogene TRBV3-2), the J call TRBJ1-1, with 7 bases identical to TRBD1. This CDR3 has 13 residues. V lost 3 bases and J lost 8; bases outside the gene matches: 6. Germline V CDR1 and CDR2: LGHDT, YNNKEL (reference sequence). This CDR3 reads CASSQTGTGEAFF. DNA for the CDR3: TGTGCCAGCAGCCAGACAGGGACGGGGGAAGCTTTCTTT.

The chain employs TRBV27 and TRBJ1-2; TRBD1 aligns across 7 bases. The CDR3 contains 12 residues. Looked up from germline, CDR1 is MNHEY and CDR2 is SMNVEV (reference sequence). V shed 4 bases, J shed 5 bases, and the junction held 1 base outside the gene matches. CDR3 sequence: CASSWTGYGYTF. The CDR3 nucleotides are TGTGCCAGCAGTTGGACAGGTTATGGCTACACCTTC.

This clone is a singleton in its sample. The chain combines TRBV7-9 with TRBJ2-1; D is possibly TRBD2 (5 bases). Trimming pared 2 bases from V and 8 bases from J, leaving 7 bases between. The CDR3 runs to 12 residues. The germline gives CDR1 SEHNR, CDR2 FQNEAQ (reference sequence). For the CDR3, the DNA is TGTGCCAGCAGCTTACAGAGGGATGAGCAGTTCTTC. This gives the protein CASSLQRDEQFF.

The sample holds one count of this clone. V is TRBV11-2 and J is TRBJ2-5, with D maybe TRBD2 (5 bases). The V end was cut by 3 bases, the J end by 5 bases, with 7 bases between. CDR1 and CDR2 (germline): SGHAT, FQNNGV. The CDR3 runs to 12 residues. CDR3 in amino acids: CASSFSVETQYF. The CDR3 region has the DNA TGTGCCAGCAGCTTTAGCGTGGAGACCCAGTACTTC.

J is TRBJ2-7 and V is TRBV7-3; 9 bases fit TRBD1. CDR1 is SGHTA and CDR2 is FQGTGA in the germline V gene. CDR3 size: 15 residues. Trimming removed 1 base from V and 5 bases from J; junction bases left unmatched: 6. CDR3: CASSLMGQGGHEQYF. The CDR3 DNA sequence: TGTGCCAGCAGCTTAATGGGACAGGGAGGCCACGAGCAGTACTTC.

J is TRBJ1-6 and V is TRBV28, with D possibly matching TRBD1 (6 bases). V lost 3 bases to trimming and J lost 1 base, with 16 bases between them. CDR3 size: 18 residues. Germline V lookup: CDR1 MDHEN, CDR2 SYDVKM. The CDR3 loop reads CASSLSQGIGSYNSPLHF. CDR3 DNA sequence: TGTGCCAGCAGTTTGTCTCAGGGGATAGGATCCTATAATTCACCCCTCCACTTT. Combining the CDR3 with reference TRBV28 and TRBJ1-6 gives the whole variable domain DVKVTQSSRYLVKRTGEKVFLECVQDMDHENMFWYRQDPGLGLRLIYFSYDVKMKEKGDIPEGYSVSREKKERFSLILESASTNQTSMYLCASSLSQGIGSYNSPLHFGNGTRLTVT.

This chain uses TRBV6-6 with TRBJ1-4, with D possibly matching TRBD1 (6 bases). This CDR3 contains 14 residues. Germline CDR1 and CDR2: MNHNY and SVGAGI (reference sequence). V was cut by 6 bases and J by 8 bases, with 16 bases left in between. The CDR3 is CASSRTGLGEKLFF. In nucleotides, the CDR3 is TGTGCCAGCAGCCGAACAGGGTTAGGCGAAAAACTGTTTTTT.

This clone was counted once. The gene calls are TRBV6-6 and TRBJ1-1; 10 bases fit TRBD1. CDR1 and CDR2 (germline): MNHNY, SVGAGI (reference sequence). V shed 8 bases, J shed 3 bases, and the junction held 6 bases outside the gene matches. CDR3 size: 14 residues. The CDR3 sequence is CASQRTGGYTEAFF. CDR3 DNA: TGTGCCAGCCAGAGGACAGGGGGGTACACTGAAGCTTTCTTT.

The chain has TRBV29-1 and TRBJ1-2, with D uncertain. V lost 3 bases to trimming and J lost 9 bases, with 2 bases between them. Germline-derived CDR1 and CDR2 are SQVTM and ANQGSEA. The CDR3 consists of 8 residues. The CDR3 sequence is CSVDSYTF. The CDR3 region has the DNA TGCAGCGTTGATAGCTACACCTTC.

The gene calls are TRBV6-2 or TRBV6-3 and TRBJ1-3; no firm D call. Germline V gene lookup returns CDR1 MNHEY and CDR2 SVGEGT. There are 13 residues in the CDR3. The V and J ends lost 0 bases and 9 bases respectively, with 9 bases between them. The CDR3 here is CASSYSRLSTIYF. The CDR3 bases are TGTGCCAGCAGTTACTCCAGACTTTCCACCATATATTTT.

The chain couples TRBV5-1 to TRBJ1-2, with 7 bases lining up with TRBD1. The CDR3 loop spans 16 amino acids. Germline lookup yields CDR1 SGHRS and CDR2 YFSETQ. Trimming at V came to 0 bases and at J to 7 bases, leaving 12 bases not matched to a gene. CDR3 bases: TGCGCCAGCAGCTTGGCCCCACAGGGGCAAGTACGTGGCTACACCTTC. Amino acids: CASSLAPQGQVRGYTF.

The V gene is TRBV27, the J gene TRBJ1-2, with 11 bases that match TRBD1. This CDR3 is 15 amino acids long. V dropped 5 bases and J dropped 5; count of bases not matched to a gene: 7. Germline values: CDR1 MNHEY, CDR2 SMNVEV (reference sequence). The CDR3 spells CASSPRGTGGYGYTF. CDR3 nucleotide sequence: TGTGCCAGCAGTCCGAGGGGGACAGGGGGGTATGGCTACACCTTC.

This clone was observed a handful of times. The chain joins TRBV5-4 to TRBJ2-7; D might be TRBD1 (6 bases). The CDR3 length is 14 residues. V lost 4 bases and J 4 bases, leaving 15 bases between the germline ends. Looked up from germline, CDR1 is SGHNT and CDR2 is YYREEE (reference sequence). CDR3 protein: CASSPGNRVYEQYF. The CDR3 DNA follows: TGTGCCAGCAGCCCTGGGAACAGGGTATACGAGCAGTACTTC. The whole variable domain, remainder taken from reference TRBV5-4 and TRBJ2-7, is ETGVTQSPTHLIKTRGQQVTLRCSSQSGHNTVSWYQQALGQGPQFIFQYYREEENGRGNFPPRFSGLQFPNYSSELNVNALELDDSALYLCASSPGNRVYEQYFGPGTRLTVT.

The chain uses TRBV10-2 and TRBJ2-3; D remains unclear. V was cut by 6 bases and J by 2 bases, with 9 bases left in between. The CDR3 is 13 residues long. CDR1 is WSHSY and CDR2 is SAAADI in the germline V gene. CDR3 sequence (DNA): TGCGCCAGCAGCCGACACACCACAGATACGCAGTATTTT. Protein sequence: CASSRHTTDTQYF.

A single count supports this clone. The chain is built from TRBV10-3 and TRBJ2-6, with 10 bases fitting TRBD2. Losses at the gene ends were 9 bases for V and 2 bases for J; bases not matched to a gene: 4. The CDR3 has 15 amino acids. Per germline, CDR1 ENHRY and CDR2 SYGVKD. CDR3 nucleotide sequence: TGTGCCATTACGAGCGGGGGGGCTGGGGCCAACGTCCTGACTTTC. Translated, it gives CAITSGGAGANVLTF.

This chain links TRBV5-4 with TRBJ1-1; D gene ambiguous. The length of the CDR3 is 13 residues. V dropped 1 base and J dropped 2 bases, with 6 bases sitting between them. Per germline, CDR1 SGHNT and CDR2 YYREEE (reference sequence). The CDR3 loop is CASSLISNTEAFF. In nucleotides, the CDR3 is TGTGCCAGCAGCTTGATTTCAAACACTGAAGCTTTCTTT. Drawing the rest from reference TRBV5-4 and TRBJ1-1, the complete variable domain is ETGVTQSPTHLIKTRGQQVTLRCSSQSGHNTVSWYQQALGQGPQFIFQYYREEENGRGNFPPRFSGLQFPNYSSELNVNALELDDSALYLCASSLISNTEAFFGQGTRLTVV.

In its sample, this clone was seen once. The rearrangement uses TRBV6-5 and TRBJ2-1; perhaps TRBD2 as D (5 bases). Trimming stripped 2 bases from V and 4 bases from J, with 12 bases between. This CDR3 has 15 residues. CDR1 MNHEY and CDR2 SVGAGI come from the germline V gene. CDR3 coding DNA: TGTGCCAGCAGTTACACATGGACGGGGTACAATGAGCAGTTCTTC. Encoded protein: CASSYTWTGYNEQFF.

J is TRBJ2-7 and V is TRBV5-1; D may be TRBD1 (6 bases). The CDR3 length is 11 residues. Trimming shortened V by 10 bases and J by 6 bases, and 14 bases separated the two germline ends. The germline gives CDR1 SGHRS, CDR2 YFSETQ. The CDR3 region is CAGGVRGEQYF. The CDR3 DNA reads TGCGCCGGCGGAGTCAGGGGCGAGCAGTACTTC.

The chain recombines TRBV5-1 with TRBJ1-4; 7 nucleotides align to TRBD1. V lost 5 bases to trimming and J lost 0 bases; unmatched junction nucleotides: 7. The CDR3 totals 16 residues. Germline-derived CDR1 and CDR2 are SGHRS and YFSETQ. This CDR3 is CASRTGTAPTNEKLFF. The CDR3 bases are TGCGCCAGCAGAACCGGGACAGCACCAACTAATGAAAAACTGTTTTTT.

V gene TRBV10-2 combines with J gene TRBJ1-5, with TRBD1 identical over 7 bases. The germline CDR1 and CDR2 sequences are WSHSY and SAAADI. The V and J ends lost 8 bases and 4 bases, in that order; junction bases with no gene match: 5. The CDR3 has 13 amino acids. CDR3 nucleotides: TGCGCCAGCGGGGCCAGGGGGAATCAGCCCCAGCATTTT. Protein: CASGARGNQPQHF.

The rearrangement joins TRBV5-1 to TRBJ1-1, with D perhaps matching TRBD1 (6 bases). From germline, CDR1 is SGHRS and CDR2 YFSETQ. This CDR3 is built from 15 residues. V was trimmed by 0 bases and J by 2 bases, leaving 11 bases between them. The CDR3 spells CASSLVPGANTEAFF. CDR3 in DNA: TGCGCCAGCAGCTTGGTACCAGGGGCCAACACTGAAGCTTTCTTT.

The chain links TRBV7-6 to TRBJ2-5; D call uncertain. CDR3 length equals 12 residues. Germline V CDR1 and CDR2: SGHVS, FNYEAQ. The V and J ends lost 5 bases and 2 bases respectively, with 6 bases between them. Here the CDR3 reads CASSPVQETQYF. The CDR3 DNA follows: TGTGCCAGCAGCCCCGTGCAAGAGACCCAGTACTTC.

The CDR3 sequence is CASSIQGSTEAFF. The CDR3, as DNA: TGCGCCAGCAGTATACAGGGGAGCACTGAAGCTTTCTTT. This chain links TRBV10-1 with TRBJ1-1; 7 bases match TRBD1. CDR3 length: 13 residues. Germline V CDR1 and CDR2: WNHNN, SYGVQD (reference sequence). V dropped 5 bases and J dropped 4; count of bases not matched to a gene: 4.

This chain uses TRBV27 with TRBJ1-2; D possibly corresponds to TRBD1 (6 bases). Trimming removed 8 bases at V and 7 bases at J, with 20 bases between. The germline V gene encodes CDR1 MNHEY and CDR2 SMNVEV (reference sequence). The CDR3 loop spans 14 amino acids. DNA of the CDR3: TGTGCCAGCGGGCTAGGACGAGGACAGCTTGGCTACACCTTC. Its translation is CASGLGRGQLGYTF.